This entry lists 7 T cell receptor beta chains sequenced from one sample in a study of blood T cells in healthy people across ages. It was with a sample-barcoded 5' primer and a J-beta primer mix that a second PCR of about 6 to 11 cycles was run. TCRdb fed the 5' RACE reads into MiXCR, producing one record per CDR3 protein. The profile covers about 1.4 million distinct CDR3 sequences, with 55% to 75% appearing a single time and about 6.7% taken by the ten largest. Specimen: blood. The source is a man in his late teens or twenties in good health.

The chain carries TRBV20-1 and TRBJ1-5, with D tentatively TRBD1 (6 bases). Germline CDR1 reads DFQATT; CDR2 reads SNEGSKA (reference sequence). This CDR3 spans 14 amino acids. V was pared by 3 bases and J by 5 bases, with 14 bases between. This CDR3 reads CSARRGGLYQPQHF. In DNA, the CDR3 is TGCAGTGCTAGGCGAGGGGGGCTATATCAGCCCCAGCATTTT.

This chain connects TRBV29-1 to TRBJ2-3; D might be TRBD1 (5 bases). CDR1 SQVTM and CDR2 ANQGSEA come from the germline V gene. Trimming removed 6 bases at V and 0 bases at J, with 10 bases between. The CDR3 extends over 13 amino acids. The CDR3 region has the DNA TGCAGCGTAGGTCCAGGGAGCACAGATACGCAGTATTTT. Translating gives CSVGPGSTDTQYF.

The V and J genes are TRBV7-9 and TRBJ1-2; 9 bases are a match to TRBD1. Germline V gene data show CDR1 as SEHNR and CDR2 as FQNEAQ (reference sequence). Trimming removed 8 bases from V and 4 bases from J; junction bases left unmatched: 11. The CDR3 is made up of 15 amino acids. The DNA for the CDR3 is TGTGCCAGCGGGCGACAGGGGGAAACCATCTATGGCTACACCTTC. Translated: CASGRQGETIYGYTF.

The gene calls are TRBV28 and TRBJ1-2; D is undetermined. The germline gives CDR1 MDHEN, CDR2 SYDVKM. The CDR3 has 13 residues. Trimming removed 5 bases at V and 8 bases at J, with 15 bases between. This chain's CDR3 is CASSPGALSGYTF. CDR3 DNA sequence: TGTGCCAGCAGTCCCGGTGCCCTTTCGGGCTACACCTTC.

The CDR3 loop reads CASSAGQRYTF. CDR3 coding DNA: TGTGCCAGCAGTGCGGGGCAGCGCTACACCTTC. The rearrangement uses TRBV6-4 and TRBJ1-2, with TRBD1 as a possible D gene (5 bases). The CDR3 extends over 11 amino acids. V was cut by 4 bases and J by 9 bases, with 9 bases left in between. CDR1 and CDR2 (germline): MRHNA, SNTAGT.

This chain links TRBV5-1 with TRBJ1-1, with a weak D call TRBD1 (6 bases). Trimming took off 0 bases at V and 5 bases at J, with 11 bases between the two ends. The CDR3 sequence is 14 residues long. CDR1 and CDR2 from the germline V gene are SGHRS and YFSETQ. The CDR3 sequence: CASSLDGGLTEAFF. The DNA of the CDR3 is TGCGCCAGCAGCTTGGACGGGGGCCTGACTGAAGCTTTCTTT.

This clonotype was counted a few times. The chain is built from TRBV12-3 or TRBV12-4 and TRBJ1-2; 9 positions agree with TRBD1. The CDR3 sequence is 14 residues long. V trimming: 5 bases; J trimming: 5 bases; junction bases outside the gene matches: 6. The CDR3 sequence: CASSPGQGFYGYTF. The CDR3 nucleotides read TGTGCCAGCAGTCCGGGACAGGGTTTTTATGGCTACACCTTC.